A selection of T cell receptor beta chains follows, all from one sample in a study of human T cells and chemical hapten exposure. TCRdb re-analysed the RACE reads in MiXCR, keeping a single row per CDR3 protein. This sample has about 300,000 distinct CDR3 sequences, with around 5.5% found just once. The material sequenced was whole blood, taken in connection with sensitization to the hapten diphenylcyclopropenone (DPC). Source of these receptors: a woman in her late teens or twenties with alopecia areata. Some clones in this sample may be carry-over from other donors' samples. CDR3s include the opening cysteine and the closing phenylalanine or tryptophan. The D gene is left open where the match is weak. Size tells how often a clone was seen (once, few, many) or the class of an expanded clone, and some rows leave it out.

DNA	CDR3	size	J	length	V	D
TGTGCCACCAGTGAGTCCGGGACAGGAGGATATGGCTACACCTTC	CATSESGTGGYGYTF	few	TRBJ1-2	15	TRBV24-1	TRBD1
TGCAGCGTTGACAGGGGCCGAAACACTGAAGCTTTCTTT	CSVDRGRNTEAFF	.	TRBJ1-1	13	TRBV29-1	.
TGTGCCAGCAGTGTAGCCGGTGAGGGCGCTGAAGCTTTCTTT	CASSVAGEGAEAFF	few	TRBJ1-1	14	TRBV2	.
TGCGCCAGCAGCCAAGATAGAAGAAGGCGAGATGAGCAGTTCTTC	CASSQDRRRRDEQFF	many	TRBJ2-1	15	TRBV4-3	.
TGTGCCAGCAGTTTACCGGCTTCTTGGGAGCAGTACTTC	CASSLPASWEQYF	many	TRBJ2-7	13	TRBV12-3/TRBV12-4	.
TGTGCCAGCAGCTTAGATCGAATTCACAGGTTGAACACTGAAGCTTTCTTT	CASSLDRIHRLNTEAFF	few	TRBJ1-1	17	TRBV11-2	.
TGCGCCAGCAGCTTGGATACAGACTCCTACGAGCAGTACTTC	CASSLDTDSYEQYF	many	TRBJ2-7	14	TRBV5-1	.
TGTGCCAGCAGTTTCAGGGAGATCGATAGCAATCAGCCCCAGCATTTT	CASSFREIDSNQPQHF	few	TRBJ1-5	16	TRBV12-3/TRBV12-4	.
TGTGCCAGCAGCTGGGACGGGGCCTTAATTCGCGATAATTCACCCCTCCACTTT	CASSWDGALIRDNSPLHF	many	TRBJ1-6	18	TRBV6-6	.
TGTGCCAGCAGCTCGACAGGGGGCGGAAAGCCCCTTTTGGGCCGCCCTGGAAACACCATATATTTT	CASSSTGGGKPLLGRPGNTIYF	many	TRBJ1-3	22	TRBV7-6	TRBD1
TGTGCCAGCAGGGAAACAGGGGGGGGCCCTGAAGCTTTCTTT	CASRETGGGPEAFF	.	TRBJ1-1	14	TRBV27	TRBD1
TGTGCCAGCAGCAAACAGGGTTACGGGGAGCTGTTTTTT	CASSKQGYGELFF	many	TRBJ2-2	13	TRBV7-3	.
TGTGCCAGCAGGGCAGGAGCCTACGAGCAGTACTTC	CASRAGAYEQYF	few	TRBJ2-7	12	TRBV6-2/TRBV6-3	.
TGTGCCACCAGCAGATCTGGACAGAACACTGAAGCTTTCTTT	CATSRSGQNTEAFF	few	TRBJ1-1	14	TRBV15	.
TGTGCCAGCAGTCGCTTACCGGGACAGCTACATAATGAGCAGTTCTTC	CASSRLPGQLHNEQFF	many	TRBJ2-1	16	TRBV12-3/TRBV12-4	TRBD1
TGTGCCACCAGTGATTTGAGACAGAGCTCTGGAAACACCATATATTTT	CATSDLRQSSGNTIYF	few	TRBJ1-3	16	TRBV24-1	.
TGTGCTAGTGGTTGGGACCTTAGCGGTATAGATCTCTACAATGAGCAGTTCTTC	CASGWDLSGIDLYNEQFF	many	TRBJ2-1	18	TRBV12-5	.